The rows below give T cell receptor beta chains drawn from one sample of a study of blood T cell repertoires in COVID-19. Measured with immunoSEQ multiplex PCR; TCRdb has only the in-frame clones, and not every one. The table records 190,000 or so clones, approximately 87% of them present only once. Sequenced material: peripheral blood. The source is a woman aged 70-85 years with acute or convalescent COVID-19. Both conserved end residues are part of each CDR3. A D gene is named only where the DNA matches it firmly. Size tells how often a clone was seen (once, few, many) or the class of an expanded clone, and some rows leave it out.

v_call: TRBV5-1
d_call: TRBD1
clone_size: .
j_call: TRBJ2-2
cdr3_aa: CASSSDREAGELFF
cdr3_nt: TGCGCCAGCAGCTCGGACAGGGAGGCCGGGGAGCTGTTTTTT

v_call: TRBV18
d_call: TRBD1
clone_size: .
j_call: TRBJ1-3
cdr3_aa: CASSPDRGGNTIYF
cdr3_nt: TGTGCCAGCTCACCGGACAGGGGAGGAAACACCATATATTTT

v_call: TRBV19
d_call: .
clone_size: .
j_call: TRBJ1-1
cdr3_aa: CASSIDSGASGVTEAFF
cdr3_nt: TGTGCCAGTAGTATAGATTCAGGGGCTTCTGGGGTCACTGAAGCTTTCTTT

v_call: TRBV7-9
d_call: TRBD1
clone_size: .
j_call: TRBJ1-3
cdr3_aa: CASSPTGGTGNTIYF
cdr3_nt: TGTGCCAGCAGCCCGACAGGGGGCACAGGAAACACCATATATTTT

v_call: TRBV10-3
d_call: TRBD1
clone_size: .
j_call: TRBJ1-5
cdr3_aa: CAISAQGANQPQHF
cdr3_nt: TGTGCCATCAGTGCACAGGGGGCAAATCAGCCCCAGCATTTT

v_call: TRBV7-2
d_call: .
clone_size: .
j_call: TRBJ2-3
cdr3_aa: CASSFPERGTDTQYF
cdr3_nt: TGTGCCAGCAGCTTCCCTGAGCGGGGCACAGATACGCAGTATTTT

v_call: TRBV11-3
d_call: TRBD1
clone_size: .
j_call: TRBJ1-2
cdr3_aa: CASSLGRTGVGYTF
cdr3_nt: TGTGCCAGCAGCTTAGGGCGCACAGGGGTTGGCTACACCTTC

v_call: TRBV28
d_call: TRBD1
clone_size: .
j_call: TRBJ1-2
cdr3_aa: CASREDRGDGYTF
cdr3_nt: TGTGCCAGCAGGGAAGACAGGGGAGATGGCTACACCTTC

v_call: TRBV5-1
d_call: .
clone_size: .
j_call: TRBJ1-6
cdr3_aa: CASSLTGLENSPLHF
cdr3_nt: TGCGCCAGCAGCTTGACAGGGTTGGAAAATTCACCCCTCCACTTT

v_call: TRBV4-1
d_call: TRBD2
clone_size: .
j_call: TRBJ2-7
cdr3_aa: CASSPGLAGLGEQYF
cdr3_nt: TGCGCCAGCAGCCCGGGCCTAGCGGGCTTGGGCGAGCAGTACTTC

v_call: TRBV4-3
d_call: .
clone_size: .
j_call: TRBJ1-2
cdr3_aa: CASSQDTYRDGYTF
cdr3_nt: TGCGCCAGCAGCCAGGATACTTACAGGGATGGCTACACCTTC

v_call: TRBV3-1/TRBV3-2
d_call: TRBD1
clone_size: .
j_call: TRBJ1-5
cdr3_aa: CASSQRGQGNQPQHF
cdr3_nt: TGTGCCAGCAGCCAAAGGGGACAGGGCAATCAGCCCCAGCATTTT

v_call: TRBV6-5
d_call: .
clone_size: .
j_call: TRBJ2-7
cdr3_aa: CASRVGGVPGEQYF
cdr3_nt: TGTGCCAGCAGAGTAGGGGGGGTCCCGGGGGAGCAGTACTTC

v_call: TRBV5-1
d_call: TRBD1
clone_size: .
j_call: TRBJ1-1
cdr3_aa: CASSLSGTDNTEAFF
cdr3_nt: TGCGCCAGCAGCTTGAGTGGGACAGATAACACTGAAGCTTTCTTT

v_call: TRBV7-2
d_call: TRBD1
clone_size: .
j_call: TRBJ1-2
cdr3_aa: CASSPDRAYGYTF
cdr3_nt: TGTGCCAGCAGCCCGGACAGGGCATATGGCTACACCTTC

v_call: TRBV6-5
d_call: .
clone_size: .
j_call: TRBJ2-6
cdr3_aa: CASRAGPSGANVLTF
cdr3_nt: TGTGCCAGCAGGGCGGGACCGTCTGGGGCCAACGTCCTGACTTTC

v_call: TRBV2
d_call: .
clone_size: .
j_call: TRBJ1-1
cdr3_aa: CASSFSRERNTEAFF
cdr3_nt: TGTGCCAGCAGTTTTTCTCGGGAGAGGAACACTGAAGCTTTCTTT

v_call: TRBV10-3
d_call: TRBD1
clone_size: .
j_call: TRBJ2-5
cdr3_aa: CAIRKGTVGAQETQYF
cdr3_nt: TGTGCCATCAGGAAAGGGACAGTGGGTGCCCAAGAGACCCAGTACTTC

v_call: TRBV9
d_call: .
clone_size: .
j_call: TRBJ2-2
cdr3_aa: CASSVLGDSGELFF
cdr3_nt: TGTGCCAGCAGCGTCTTGGGGGACTCCGGGGAGCTGTTTTTT

v_call: TRBV7-6
d_call: TRBD2
clone_size: .
j_call: TRBJ2-3
cdr3_aa: CASSQTSGGYTDTQYF
cdr3_nt: TGTGCCAGCAGCCAGACTAGCGGGGGGTACACAGATACGCAGTATTTT

v_call: TRBV6-5
d_call: .
clone_size: .
j_call: TRBJ1-2
cdr3_aa: CASSYTQNYGYTF
cdr3_nt: TGTGCCAGCAGTTACACACAGAACTATGGCTACACCTTC

v_call: TRBV19
d_call: TRBD1
clone_size: once
j_call: TRBJ1-1
cdr3_aa: CASSQQGKNEAFF
cdr3_nt: TGTGCCAGTAGCCAACAGGGGAAGAATGAAGCTTTCTTT

v_call: TRBV5-4
d_call: .
clone_size: .
j_call: TRBJ2-4
cdr3_aa: CASSPSSGQLAKNIQYF
cdr3_nt: TGTGCCAGCAGCCCAAGCTCGGGACAACTAGCCAAAAACATTCAGTACTTC

v_call: TRBV5-1
d_call: .
clone_size: .
j_call: TRBJ1-2
cdr3_aa: CASSLAQVGLYGYTF
cdr3_nt: TGCGCCAGCAGCTTGGCGCAGGTCGGTTTGTATGGCTACACCTTC

v_call: TRBV14
d_call: .
clone_size: .
j_call: TRBJ1-6
cdr3_aa: CASSQGYSPNSPLHF
cdr3_nt: TGTGCCAGCAGCCAAGGATACAGTCCCAATTCACCCCTCCACTTT

v_call: TRBV5-4
d_call: .
clone_size: .
j_call: TRBJ2-5
cdr3_aa: CASSRTEQETQYF
cdr3_nt: TGTGCCAGCAGCAGGACAGAACAAGAGACCCAGTACTTC

v_call: TRBV19
d_call: .
clone_size: .
j_call: TRBJ2-1
cdr3_aa: CASSSPPGLTGDEQFF
cdr3_nt: TGTGCCAGTAGTTCCCCCCCGGGACTGACGGGGGATGAGCAGTTCTTC

v_call: TRBV24-1
d_call: .
clone_size: .
j_call: TRBJ2-2
cdr3_aa: CATSDFSREGTGELFF
cdr3_nt: TGTGCCACCAGTGATTTTTCCCGGGAAGGCACCGGGGAGCTGTTTTTT

v_call: TRBV6-5
d_call: TRBD2
clone_size: .
j_call: TRBJ2-2
cdr3_aa: CASSYSSGRSGELFF
cdr3_nt: TGTGCCAGCAGTTACTCTAGCGGGAGGTCCGGGGAGCTGTTTTTT

v_call: TRBV24-1
d_call: .
clone_size: few
j_call: TRBJ2-5
cdr3_aa: CATSDMGAEETQYF
cdr3_nt: TGTGCCACCAGTGATATGGGGGCTGAGGAGACCCAGTACTTC

v_call: TRBV6-5
d_call: TRBD2
clone_size: .
j_call: TRBJ2-5
cdr3_aa: CASRGNIGRETQYF
cdr3_nt: TGTGCCAGCAGGGGAAACATCGGGAGGGAGACCCAGTACTTC

v_call: TRBV19
d_call: TRBD2
clone_size: .
j_call: TRBJ2-1
cdr3_aa: CASSIVGLAGKQFF
cdr3_nt: TGTGCCAGTAGTATAGTCGGACTAGCGGGTAAGCAGTTCTTC

v_call: TRBV2
d_call: TRBD1
clone_size: .
j_call: TRBJ1-4
cdr3_aa: CASSRGTGGEKLFF
cdr3_nt: TGTGCCAGCAGCCGCGGGACAGGGGGTGAAAAACTGTTTTTT

v_call: TRBV6-8
d_call: TRBD2
clone_size: .
j_call: TRBJ2-5
cdr3_aa: CASSYSTRLAPRGRETQYF
cdr3_nt: TGTGCCAGCAGTTACTCCACCCGACTAGCGCCGAGGGGTAGAGAGACCCAGTACTTC

v_call: TRBV3-1/TRBV3-2
d_call: .
clone_size: .
j_call: TRBJ1-2
cdr3_aa: CASSHQDRGYTF
cdr3_nt: TGTGCCAGCAGCCATCAAGACAGGGGCTACACCTTC

v_call: TRBV4-1
d_call: TRBD2
clone_size: .
j_call: TRBJ2-3
cdr3_aa: CASSLGLAGTDTQYF
cdr3_nt: TGCGCCAGCAGCCTCGGACTAGCGGGCACAGATACGCAGTATTTT

v_call: TRBV9
d_call: .
clone_size: .
j_call: TRBJ2-3
cdr3_aa: CASSVDRLGGGYTQYF
cdr3_nt: TGTGCCAGCAGCGTAGATAGACTAGGGGGGGGTTATACGCAGTATTTT

v_call: TRBV2
d_call: .
clone_size: .
j_call: TRBJ2-7
cdr3_aa: CASSLGPPGHQYF
cdr3_nt: TGTGCCAGCAGTCTAGGACCACCGGGACATCAGTACTTC

v_call: TRBV19
d_call: .
clone_size: .
j_call: TRBJ2-3
cdr3_aa: CASASSTDTQYF
cdr3_nt: TGTGCCAGTGCTAGTAGCACAGATACGCAGTATTTT

v_call: TRBV12-5
d_call: TRBD1
clone_size: once
j_call: TRBJ1-1
cdr3_aa: CASGWDRANTEAFF
cdr3_nt: TGTGCTAGTGGTTGGGACAGGGCGAACACTGAAGCTTTCTTT

v_call: TRBV18
d_call: .
clone_size: .
j_call: TRBJ2-5
cdr3_aa: CASSPINGAQGQETQYF
cdr3_nt: TGTGCCAGCTCACCAATAAACGGGGCCCAGGGGCAAGAGACCCAGTACTTC

v_call: TRBV9
d_call: TRBD2
clone_size: .
j_call: TRBJ2-7
cdr3_aa: CASSVAGGNYEQYF
cdr3_nt: TGTGCCAGCAGCGTGGCGGGAGGCAACTACGAGCAGTACTTC

v_call: TRBV6-6
d_call: .
clone_size: once
j_call: TRBJ2-7
cdr3_aa: CASKGAGWSQYF
cdr3_nt: TGTGCCAGCAAAGGGGCAGGGTGGTCGCAGTACTTC